What follows is one TCR beta chain and its context. What it binds is unknown. This entry belongs to a study of T-cell reconstitution after alpha-beta-depleted transplantation in children. Study-level results: T cells produced anew were the main source of T-cell counts and diversity one year after transplant. Reportedly, only several hundred clones from non-depleted graft cells drove alpha-beta T-cell counts at about two months. Some patients showed high day-60 TCRbeta diversity, which derived from surviving recipient T cells and thymic progenitors.

Library preparation (for TCRbeta) was performed with unique molecular identifiers. TCRdb independently ran MiXCR on the PCR reads; one entry per CDR3 protein. The sample has under 400,000 distinct CDR3 sequences; approximately 23% are singletons. The CDR3 covers 14 residues. Germline lookup yields CDR1 MNHEY and CDR2 SMNVEV (reference sequence). V was clipped by 5 bases and J by 4 bases, with 13 bases between them. The V and J genes are TRBV27 and TRBJ2-3; D is ambiguous. Sequenced material: PBMCs, mostly from graft donor cells, taken 180 days after TCRalphabeta/CD19-depleted stem cell transplant. The TCR sequence derives from a male patient younger than 18 who had a stem cell transplant for acute lymphoblastic leukemia, so the T cells may come from the graft donor. CDR3 in DNA: TGTGCCAGCAGTCTCATCGGCGCACCAGATACGCAGTATTTT. Translating gives CASSLIGAPDTQYF.